This T cell receptor (beta chain) was obtained from a study of somatic mutations in cytotoxic T cells in rheumatoid arthritis. Overall study context: Patients had 30 ml EDTA blood drawn right after diagnosis, before any treatment. A subset of V beta antibody-stained T-cell populations was isolated by flow sorting, reaching nearly 100% purity, and this subset included V beta1+ cells that went on to TCRB sequencing. Study-level points and caveats: A slight TRBV07 underrepresentation in rheumatoid arthritis patients was reported without multiple-comparison adjustment.

In the authors' methods: Published virus-specific TCRB sequences were rarely matched by patient CD8+ clones larger than 1%. Using immunoSEQ multiplex PCR, the repertoire was profiled, and TCRdb retains in-frame clones only, with some absent. The DNA gave D and trimming, while V, J and clone size come from that table. This table has around 15,000 clones, about four fifths appearing once. Looked up from germline, CDR1 is MNHEY and CDR2 is SMNVEV (reference sequence). CDR3 length: 15 amino acids. V shed 6 bases and J 4 bases; nucleotides not matched to a gene: 9. Note on this clone: Antigen specificity is unknown.

The chain links TRBV27 to TRBJ1-2, with 9 nucleotides matching TRBD1. This sequence originates from an adult with rheumatoid arthritis. Sequencing was done on a sample of CD8+ T cells sorted from blood. The CDR3 DNA follows: TGTGCCAGCAGCCCTCCGGGACAGGGTTTCTATGGCTACACCTTC. This codes for CASSPPGQGFYGYTF.